This entry is about one T cell receptor (beta chain). Its cognate antigen is unknown. All participating donors were Caucasian adults from Nashville, Tennessee. The data were taken from a study of shared clonotypes between healthy human individuals. General study findings and limits: Clonotypes shared by all four donors outscored non-shared clonotypes in generation probability. An effect of sequencing depth on clonotype sharing among donors was expected.

This table comes from immunoSEQ multiplex PCR, and its TCRdb copy is limited to in-frame clones, with some not included. The top ten hold 0.85% to 1% of the sample, which has around 1,100,000 clones, about 72% seen once. Germline V gives CDR1 SGHAT, CDR2 FQNNGV. Deletions cut 0 bases from V and 6 bases from J, with 7 bases between. CDR3 length: 13 residues. This clonotype was obtained from a young man in good health. Some clones in this sample may be carry-over from other donors' samples. The chain couples TRBV11-2 to TRBJ2-3; perhaps TRBD1 as D (5 bases). Sequencing was done on a sample of memory CD4+ T cells from PBMCs. Noted subset: CD45RA-negative fraction. The CDR3 region is CASSLDYRDTQYF. The CDR3 DNA reads as TGTGCCAGCAGCTTAGATTACAGGGATACGCAGTATTTT.